This TCR beta chain was sequenced during a study of T cell responses to AZD1222 COVID-19 vaccine. The CDR3 consists of 14 residues. V was clipped by 9 bases and J by 1 base; unmatched bases: 5. From germline, CDR1 is SGHRS and CDR2 YFSETQ. Sequenced by immunoSEQ multiplex PCR; TCRdb stores in-frame clones only, minus some. The sample carries 95,000 to 120,000 clones, roughly 87% recorded once. The chain uses TRBV5-1 and TRBJ2-2, with 8 bases matching TRBD1. The TCR was taken from an adult in good health. Sequencing used peripheral blood, obtained on day 0 of MenACWY control vaccination. For the CDR3, the DNA is TGCGCCAACACGACAGGGGTGAACACCGGGGAGCTGTTTTTT. Translation gives CANTTGVNTGELFF.